Sequencing of this T cell receptor (beta chain) was carried out in a study of shared clonotypes between healthy human individuals. Study at large: Two female and a few male donors aged 18 to 49 were enrolled. Whole-study results and caveats: Sampling was confined to blood; repertoires within tissues likely differ.

Produced via immunoSEQ multiplex PCR; TCRdb's table is partial and in-frame only. The sample yields 2 million to 3 million clones, over 85% seen once. Deletions cut 1 base from V and 0 bases from J, with 15 bases between. CDR3 length: 17 residues. Germline values: CDR1 MDHEN, CDR2 SYDVKM. On this clone itself: The antigen is not known.

The receptor was isolated from a man between 18 and 29 years old in good health. Some clones in this sample may be carry-over from other donors' samples. Sequencing used naive CD4+ T cells from PBMCs. The sample's subset: CD45RA+ positively selected. The chain joins TRBV28 to TRBJ1-2; weak D call: TRBD1 (6 bases). CDR3 residues: CASSLLRAGDTNYGYTF. CDR3 sequence (DNA): TGTGCCAGCAGTTTATTGAGGGCAGGGGACACTAACTATGGCTACACCTTC.